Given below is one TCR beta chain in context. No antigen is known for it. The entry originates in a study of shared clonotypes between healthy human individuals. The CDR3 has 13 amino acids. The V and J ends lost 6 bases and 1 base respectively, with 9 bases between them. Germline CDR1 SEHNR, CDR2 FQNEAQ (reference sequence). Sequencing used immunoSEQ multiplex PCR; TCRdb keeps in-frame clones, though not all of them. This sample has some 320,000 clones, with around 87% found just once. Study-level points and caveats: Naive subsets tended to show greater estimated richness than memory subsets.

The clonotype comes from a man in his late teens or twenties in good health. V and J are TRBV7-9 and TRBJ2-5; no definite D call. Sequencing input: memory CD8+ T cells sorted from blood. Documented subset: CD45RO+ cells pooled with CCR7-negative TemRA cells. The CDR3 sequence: CASSSWIQETQYF. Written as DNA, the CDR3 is TGTGCCAGCAGTTCCTGGATCCAAGAGACCCAGTACTTC. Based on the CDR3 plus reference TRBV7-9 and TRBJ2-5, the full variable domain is DTGVSQNPRHKITKRGQNVTFRCDPISEHNRLYWYRQTLGQGPEFLTYFQNEAQLEKSRLLSDRFSAERPKGSFSTLEIQRTEQGDSAMYLCASSSWIQETQYFGPGTRLLVL.